This T cell receptor (beta chain) derives from a study of early T cells in non-severe SARS-CoV-2 infection. MiXCR, applied by TCRdb to the 5' RACE reads, yields one record per CDR3 protein. The sample consists of approximately 27,000 distinct CDR3 sequences, about 4.6% of them appearing once. V was cut by 4 bases and J by 7 bases, with 8 bases left in between. CDR3 length: 12 amino acids. CDR1 is SGHDN and CDR2 is FVKESK in the germline V gene. This clonotype was seen only a few times. The sample comprised whole blood. The receptor's source is an adult who was a healthcare worker with PCR-confirmed SARS-CoV-2 infection or an uninfected control (not recorded which). This chain joins TRBV14 and TRBJ2-1, with D perhaps matching TRBD1 (6 bases). CDR3 protein: CASSPQGNEQFF. In DNA form, the CDR3 reads TGTGCCAGCAGCCCTCAGGGGAATGAGCAGTTCTTC. The full variable domain, completed using reference TRBV14 and TRBJ2-1, is EAGVTQFPSHSVIEKGQTVTLRCDPISGHDNLYWYRRVMGKEIKFLLHFVKESKQDESGMPNNRFLAERTGGTYSTLKVQPAELEDSGVYFCASSPQGNEQFFGPGTRLTVL.